This TCR beta chain was identified during a study of blood T cell repertoires in COVID-19. Study details: Italy, Spain and the United States were the sources of the convalescent and acute COVID-19 samples.

Of note for this clone: A read error may produce the germline difference seen at one junction end.

Original data processing: Scientists estimated how many nucleated cells there were by amplifying reference gene primers. Only in-frame clones appear in the TCRdb table, and some are missing; sequencing was by immunoSEQ multiplex PCR. V, J and clone size are taken as reported in that table, and D and trimming were inferred from the DNA itself. The sample shows approximately 150,000 clones, 86% of them seen only once. The CDR3 is made up of 14 amino acids. Germline CDR1 MNHEY, CDR2 SVGAGI. Sequencing was carried out using peripheral blood. This chain joins TRBV6-5 and TRBJ1-5; 7 nucleotides align to TRBD1. The TCR originated in a man aged 70 or older with acute or convalescent COVID-19. As DNA, the CDR3 is TGTGCCAGCAGTAACTCAGGGGGTGTTCAGCCCCAGCATTTT. This codes for CASSNSGGVQPQHF.